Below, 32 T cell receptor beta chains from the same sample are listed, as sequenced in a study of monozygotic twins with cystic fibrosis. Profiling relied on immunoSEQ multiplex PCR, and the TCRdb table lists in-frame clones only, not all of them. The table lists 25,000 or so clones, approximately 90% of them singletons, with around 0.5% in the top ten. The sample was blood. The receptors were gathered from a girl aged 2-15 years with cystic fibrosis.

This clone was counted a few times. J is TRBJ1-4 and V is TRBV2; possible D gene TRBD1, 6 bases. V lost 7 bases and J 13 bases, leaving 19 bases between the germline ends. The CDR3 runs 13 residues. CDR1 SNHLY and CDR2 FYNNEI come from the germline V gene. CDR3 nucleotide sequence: TGTGCCAGCACCATTCTCTCACCGACAGGACTGTTTTTT. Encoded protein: CASTILSPTGLFF.

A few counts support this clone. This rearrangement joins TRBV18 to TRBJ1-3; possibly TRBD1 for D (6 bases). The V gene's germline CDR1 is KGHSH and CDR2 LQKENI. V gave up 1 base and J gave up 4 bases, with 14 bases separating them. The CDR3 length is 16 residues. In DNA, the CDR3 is TGTGCCAGCTCACCACTCCAGGGGTGGTTGGGAAACACCATATATTTT. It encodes CASSPLQGWLGNTIYF.

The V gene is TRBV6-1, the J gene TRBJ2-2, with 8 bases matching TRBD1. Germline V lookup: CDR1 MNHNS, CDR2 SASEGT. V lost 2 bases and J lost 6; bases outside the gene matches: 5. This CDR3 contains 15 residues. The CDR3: CASSEYRGVAGELFF. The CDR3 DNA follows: TGTGCCAGCAGTGAATACAGGGGGGTGGCCGGGGAGCTGTTTTTT.

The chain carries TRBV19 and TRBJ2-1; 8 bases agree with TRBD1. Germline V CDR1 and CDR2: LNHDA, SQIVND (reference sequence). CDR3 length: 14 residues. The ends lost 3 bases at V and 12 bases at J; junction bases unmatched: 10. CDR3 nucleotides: TGTGCCAGTAGTATCCAGGACAGGGCACGGGGGCAGTTCTTC. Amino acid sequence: CASSIQDRARGQFF.

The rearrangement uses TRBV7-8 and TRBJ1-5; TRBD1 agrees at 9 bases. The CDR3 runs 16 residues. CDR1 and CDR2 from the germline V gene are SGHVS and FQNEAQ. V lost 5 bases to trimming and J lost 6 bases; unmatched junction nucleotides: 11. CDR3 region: CASSPFQDRGLQPQHF. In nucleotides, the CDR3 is TGTGCCAGCAGCCCATTCCAGGACAGGGGACTTCAGCCCCAGCATTTT.

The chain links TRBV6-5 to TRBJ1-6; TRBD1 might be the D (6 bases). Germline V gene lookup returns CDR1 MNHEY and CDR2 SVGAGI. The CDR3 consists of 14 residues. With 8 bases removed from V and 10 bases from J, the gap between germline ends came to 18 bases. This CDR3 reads CASGHQGSRSPLHF. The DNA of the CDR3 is TGTGCCAGCGGCCACCAGGGGAGTCGCTCACCCCTCCACTTT.

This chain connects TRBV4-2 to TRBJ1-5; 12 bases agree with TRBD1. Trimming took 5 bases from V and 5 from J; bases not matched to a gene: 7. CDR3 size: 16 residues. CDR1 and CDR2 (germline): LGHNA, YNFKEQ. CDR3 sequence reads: CASSYGTGGNDQPQHF. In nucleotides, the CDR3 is TGTGCCAGCAGCTACGGGACAGGGGGCAACGATCAGCCCCAGCATTTT.

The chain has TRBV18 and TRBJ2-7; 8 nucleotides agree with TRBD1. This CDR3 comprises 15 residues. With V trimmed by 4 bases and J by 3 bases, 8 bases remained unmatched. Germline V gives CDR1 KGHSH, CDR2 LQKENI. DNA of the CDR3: TGTGCCAGCTCACTAGGGGACAGGTTAAGCTACGAGCAGTACTTC. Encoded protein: CASSLGDRLSYEQYF.

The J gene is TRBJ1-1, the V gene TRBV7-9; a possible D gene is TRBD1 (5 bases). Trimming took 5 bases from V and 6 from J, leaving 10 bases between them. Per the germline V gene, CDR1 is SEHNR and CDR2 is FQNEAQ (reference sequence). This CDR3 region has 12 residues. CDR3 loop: CASSEGRAEAFF. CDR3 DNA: TGTGCCAGCAGCGAGGGGCGGGCTGAAGCTTTCTTT.

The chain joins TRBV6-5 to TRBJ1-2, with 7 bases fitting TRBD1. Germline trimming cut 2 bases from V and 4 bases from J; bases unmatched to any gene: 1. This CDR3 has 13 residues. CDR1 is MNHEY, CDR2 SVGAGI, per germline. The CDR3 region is CASSYDRVYGYTF. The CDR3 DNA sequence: TGTGCCAGCAGTTACGACAGGGTCTATGGCTACACCTTC.

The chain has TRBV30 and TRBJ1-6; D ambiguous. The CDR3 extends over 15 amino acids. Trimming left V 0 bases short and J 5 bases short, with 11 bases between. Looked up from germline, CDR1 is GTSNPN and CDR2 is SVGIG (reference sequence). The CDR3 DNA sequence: TGTGCCTGGAGTGTGGGGAGCGGGGATAATTCACCCCTCCACTTT. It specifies CAWSVGSGDNSPLHF.

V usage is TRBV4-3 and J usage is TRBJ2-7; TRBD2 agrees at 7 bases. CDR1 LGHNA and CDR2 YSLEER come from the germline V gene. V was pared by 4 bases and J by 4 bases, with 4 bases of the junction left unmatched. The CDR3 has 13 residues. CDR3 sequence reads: CASSPSGDYEQYF. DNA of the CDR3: TGCGCCAGCAGCCCTAGCGGAGATTACGAGCAGTACTTC.

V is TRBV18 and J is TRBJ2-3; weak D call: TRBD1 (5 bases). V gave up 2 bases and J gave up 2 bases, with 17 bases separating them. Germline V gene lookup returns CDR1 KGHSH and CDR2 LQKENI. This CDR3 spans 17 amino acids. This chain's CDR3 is CASSPTRQGQNTDTQYF. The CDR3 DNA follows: TGTGCCAGCTCACCAACCCGCCAGGGCCAAAACACAGATACGCAGTATTTT. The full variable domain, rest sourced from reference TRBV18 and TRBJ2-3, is NAGVMQNPRHLVRRRGQEARLRCSPMKGHSHVYWYRQLPEEGLKFMVYLQKENIIDESGMPKERFSAEFPKEGPSILRIQQVVRGDSAAYFCASSPTRQGQNTDTQYFGPGTRLTVL.

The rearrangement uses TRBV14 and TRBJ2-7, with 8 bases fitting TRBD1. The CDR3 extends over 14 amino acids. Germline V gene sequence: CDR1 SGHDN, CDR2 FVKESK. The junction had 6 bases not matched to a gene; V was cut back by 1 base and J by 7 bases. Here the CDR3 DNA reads TGTGCCAGCAGCCAAGTCCAGGGGGCAGGTGAGCAGTACTTC. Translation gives CASSQVQGAGEQYF.

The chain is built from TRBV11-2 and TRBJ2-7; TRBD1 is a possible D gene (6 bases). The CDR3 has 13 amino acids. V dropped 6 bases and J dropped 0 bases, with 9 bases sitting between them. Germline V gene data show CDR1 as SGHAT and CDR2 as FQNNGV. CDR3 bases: TGTGCCAGCAGACGGACAGTCTCCTACGAGCAGTACTTC. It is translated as CASRRTVSYEQYF.

The CDR3 region has the DNA TGTGCCAGCAGCTTAGAAGGGCAGGGGACGTATCAGCCCCAGCATTTT. Translation gives CASSLEGQGTYQPQHF. V and J are TRBV7-9 and TRBJ1-5; perhaps TRBD1 as D (6 bases). In germline, CDR1 is SEHNR, CDR2 FQNEAQ (reference sequence). The CDR3 is made up of 16 amino acids. V was clipped by 1 base and J by 5 bases, with 15 bases between them.

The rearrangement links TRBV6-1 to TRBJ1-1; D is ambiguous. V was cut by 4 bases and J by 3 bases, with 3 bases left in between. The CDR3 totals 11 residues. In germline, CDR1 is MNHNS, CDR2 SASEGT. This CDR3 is CASSVYTEAFF. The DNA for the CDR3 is TGTGCCAGCAGTGTCTACACTGAAGCTTTCTTT.

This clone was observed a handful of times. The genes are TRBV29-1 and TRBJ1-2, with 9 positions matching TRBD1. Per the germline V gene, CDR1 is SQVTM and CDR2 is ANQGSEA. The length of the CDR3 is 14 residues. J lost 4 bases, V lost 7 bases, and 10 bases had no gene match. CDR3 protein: CSAPPGQGSYGYTF. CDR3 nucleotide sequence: TGCAGCGCTCCTCCGGGACAGGGAAGCTATGGCTACACCTTC.

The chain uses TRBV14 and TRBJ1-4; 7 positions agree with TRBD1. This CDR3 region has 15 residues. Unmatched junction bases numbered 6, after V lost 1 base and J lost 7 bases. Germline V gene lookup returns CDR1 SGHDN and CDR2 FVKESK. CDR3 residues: CASSQVRGRAEKLFF. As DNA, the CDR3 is TGTGCCAGCAGCCAAGTAAGGGGGCGGGCTGAAAAACTGTTTTTT.

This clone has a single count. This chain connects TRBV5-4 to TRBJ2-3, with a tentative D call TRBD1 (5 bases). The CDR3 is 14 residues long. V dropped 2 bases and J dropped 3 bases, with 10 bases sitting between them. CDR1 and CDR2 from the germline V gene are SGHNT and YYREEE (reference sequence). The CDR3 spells CASSFRAGTDTQYF. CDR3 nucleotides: TGTGCCAGCAGCTTCAGGGCTGGAACAGATACGCAGTATTTT.

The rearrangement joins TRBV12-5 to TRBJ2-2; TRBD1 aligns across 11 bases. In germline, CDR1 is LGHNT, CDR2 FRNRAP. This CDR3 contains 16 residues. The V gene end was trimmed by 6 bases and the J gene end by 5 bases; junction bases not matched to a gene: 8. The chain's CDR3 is CASGLGQGVGTGELFF. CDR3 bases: TGTGCTAGTGGCCTGGGACAGGGGGTCGGGACCGGGGAGCTGTTTTTT.

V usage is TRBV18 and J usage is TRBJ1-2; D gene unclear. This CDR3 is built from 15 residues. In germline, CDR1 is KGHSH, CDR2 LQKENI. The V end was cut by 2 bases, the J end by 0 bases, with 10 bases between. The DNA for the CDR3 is TGTGCCAGCTCACCAACAACAGATACTAACTATGGCTACACCTTC. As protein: CASSPTTDTNYGYTF.

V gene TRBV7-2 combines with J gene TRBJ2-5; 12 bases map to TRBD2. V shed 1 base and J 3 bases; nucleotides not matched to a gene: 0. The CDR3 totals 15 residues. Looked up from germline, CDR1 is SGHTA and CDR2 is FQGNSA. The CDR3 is CASSLGLAGEETQYF. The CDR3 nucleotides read TGTGCCAGCAGCTTAGGACTAGCGGGGGAAGAGACCCAGTACTTC.

Here the CDR3 reads CASRLSGAWDNEQFF. The CDR3, as DNA: TGTGCCAGCAGACTAAGCGGGGCCTGGGACAATGAGCAGTTCTTC. The rearrangement joins TRBV7-9 to TRBJ2-1, with 7 nucleotides matching TRBD2. V dropped 6 bases and J dropped 5; count of bases not matched to a gene: 10. The CDR3 is 15 amino acids. The V gene's germline CDR1 is SEHNR and CDR2 FQNEAQ (reference sequence).

The chain's CDR3 is CASREWLSCEQYF. The CDR3 coding sequence is TGTGCCAGCAGGGAGTGGCTATCGTGCGAGCAGTACTTC. The rearrangement links TRBV7-3 to TRBJ2-7; D ambiguous. This CDR3 comprises 13 residues. The V gene lost 6 bases and the J gene lost 6 bases, with 15 bases spanning the gap. From germline, CDR1 is SGHTA and CDR2 FQGTGA.

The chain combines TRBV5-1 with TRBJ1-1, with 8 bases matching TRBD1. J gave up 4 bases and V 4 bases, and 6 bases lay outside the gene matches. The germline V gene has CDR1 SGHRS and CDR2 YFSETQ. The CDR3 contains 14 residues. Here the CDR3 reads CASSVTGAVTEAFF. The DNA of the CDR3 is TGCGCCAGCAGCGTGACAGGGGCGGTCACTGAAGCTTTCTTT.

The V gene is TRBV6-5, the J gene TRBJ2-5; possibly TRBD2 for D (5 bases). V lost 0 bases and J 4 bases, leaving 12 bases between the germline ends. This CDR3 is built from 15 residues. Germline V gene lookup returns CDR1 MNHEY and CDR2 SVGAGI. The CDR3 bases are TGTGCCAGCAGTTACTCTGGCAGCGGTGGAGAGACCCAGTACTTC. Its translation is CASSYSGSGGETQYF.

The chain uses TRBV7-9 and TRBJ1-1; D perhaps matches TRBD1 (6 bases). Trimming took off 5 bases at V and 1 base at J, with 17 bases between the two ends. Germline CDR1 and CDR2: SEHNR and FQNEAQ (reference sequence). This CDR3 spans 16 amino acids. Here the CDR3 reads CASSRLGTDRNTEAFF. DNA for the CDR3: TGTGCCAGCAGCCGATTGGGTACGGACAGGAACACTGAAGCTTTCTTT.

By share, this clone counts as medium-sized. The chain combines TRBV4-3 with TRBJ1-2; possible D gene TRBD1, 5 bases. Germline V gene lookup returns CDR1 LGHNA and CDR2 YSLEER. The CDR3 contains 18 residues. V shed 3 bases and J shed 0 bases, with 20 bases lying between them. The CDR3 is CASSHGTSSDLANYGYTF. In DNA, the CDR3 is TGCGCCAGCAGCCATGGGACTAGTTCTGATTTAGCTAACTATGGCTACACCTTC.

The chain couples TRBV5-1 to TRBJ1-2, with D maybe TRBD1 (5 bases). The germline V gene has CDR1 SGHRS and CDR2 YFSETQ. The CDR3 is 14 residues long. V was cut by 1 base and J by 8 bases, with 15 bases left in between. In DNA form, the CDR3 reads TGCGCCAGCAGCTTGTCTCCTAGGCAGGGAGGCTACACCTTC. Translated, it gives CASSLSPRQGGYTF.

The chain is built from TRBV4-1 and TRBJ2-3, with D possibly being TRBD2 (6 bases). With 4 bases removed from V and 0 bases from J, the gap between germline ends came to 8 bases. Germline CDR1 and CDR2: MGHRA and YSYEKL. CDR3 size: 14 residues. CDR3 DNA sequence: TGCGCCAGCAGCCCCGGGACTAGCACAGATACGCAGTATTTT. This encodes CASSPGTSTDTQYF.

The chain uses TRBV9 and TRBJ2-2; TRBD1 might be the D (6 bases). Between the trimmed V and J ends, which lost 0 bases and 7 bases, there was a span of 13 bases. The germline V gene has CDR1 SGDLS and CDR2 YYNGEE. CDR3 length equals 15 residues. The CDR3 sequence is CASSVDRANFGELFF. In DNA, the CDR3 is TGTGCCAGCAGCGTAGACAGGGCGAACTTCGGGGAGCTGTTTTTT.